This T cell receptor (beta chain) was recovered during a study of CD8 T cells in ankylosing spondylitis. Notes on this clonotype: Its target is unknown.

Overall study results and limits: A motif of 7 to 9 highly homologous TCR beta variants was seen as apparently characteristic of ankylosing spondylitis blood.

MiXCR was run by TCRdb on the 5' RACE reads, yielding one entry per CDR3 protein. The repertoire holds under 850,000 distinct CDR3 sequences, with roughly 20% as singletons. In germline, CDR1 is SGHVS, CDR2 FNYEAQ. This CDR3 region has 18 residues. With 1 base clipped from V and 3 bases from J, the junction kept 12 bases outside the gene matches. This chain uses TRBV7-6 with TRBJ2-3, with 8 bases identical to TRBD1. Sequencing used blood, either unsorted or a sorted T cell fraction (not recorded which). This TCR came from a male donor with ankylosing spondylitis. The CDR3: CASSLVSGQGKVTDTQYF. Written as DNA, the CDR3 is TGTGCCAGCAGCTTAGTATCAGGACAGGGCAAGGTAACAGATACGCAGTATTTT.